This T cell receptor (beta chain) is drawn from a study of blood T cell repertoires in COVID-19. Sequenced by immunoSEQ multiplex PCR; TCRdb stores in-frame clones only, minus some. The sample has approximately 250,000 clones, approximately 90% seen once. Trimming removed 5 bases at V and 7 bases at J, with 18 bases between. Germline CDR1 reads LNHDA; CDR2 reads SQIVND (reference sequence). CDR3 length: 15 amino acids. This clonotype was sampled from a man aged 40-50 years who had been exposed to COVID-19. Sequencing was done on a sample of PBMCs or T cells enriched from blood (not recorded which). V and J are TRBV19 and TRBJ1-5; maybe TRBD1 (6 bases). The CDR3 sequence is CASSVPGVADQPQHF. CDR3 in DNA: TGTGCCAGTAGTGTTCCAGGGGTTGCGGACCAGCCCCAGCATTTT.